The entry below describes one TCR beta chain. V shed 1 base and J shed 2 bases, with 8 bases lying between them. The CDR3 spans 15 residues. CDR1 and CDR2 from the germline V gene are LNHDA and SQIVND (reference sequence). The data were taken from a study of blood T cell repertoires in COVID-19. Study in general: The origin of the acute and convalescent COVID-19 samples was the United States, Italy and Spain. PBMCs, B-cell-depleted T cells, or T cells were the source of the cDNA or gDNA that made up the material.

Libraries were prepared by immunoSEQ multiplex PCR; TCRdb keeps only in-frame clonotypes and omits some of them. The table records about 260,000 clones, over 75% of them present only once. The TCR sequence derives from a human donor in a cohort sampled during active COVID-19. The chain combines TRBV19 with TRBJ2-2; D is ambiguous. Sequenced input: peripheral blood. The CDR3 DNA reads as TGTGCCAGTAGTATAGGAGCGCTTAACACCGGGGAGCTGTTTTTT. Amino acid sequence: CASSIGALNTGELFF.